This is a list of T cell receptor beta chains from one sample in a study of cytomegalovirus exposure and HLA in healthy donors. Libraries were prepared by immunoSEQ multiplex PCR; TCRdb keeps only in-frame clonotypes and omits some of them. The sample gives around 190,000 clones, around 77% of which show up once; 2.5% to 3.5% is in the top ten. Sample: PBMCs. The receptor source for this set is a woman younger than 45 in good health and CMV-seronegative. Both conserved end residues are part of each CDR3. D genes are given only for firm matches. Only some rows state a clone size, as once, few, many or a class for expanded clones.

v_gene	j_gene	abundance	d_gene	CDR3nt	CDR3aa
TRBV12-5	TRBJ1-3	.	.	TGTGCTAGTGGTATGGAGGGAGCCAGCTCTGGAAACACCATATATTTT	CASGMEGASSGNTIYF
TRBV11-2	TRBJ2-1	once	.	TGTGCCAGCAGCTTTTTCGAGCAAAATGAGCAGTTCTTC	CASSFFEQNEQFF
TRBV29-1	TRBJ2-7	.	TRBD1	TGCAGCGCCCGACAGGGCCATGAGGGCGAGCAGTACTTC	CSARQGHEGEQYF
TRBV7-9	TRBJ1-3	once	.	TGTGCCAGCAGCTTAGGAGGAATAGTCAGTGAAAACACCATATATTTT	CASSLGGIVSENTIYF
TRBV7-6	TRBJ1-1	few	.	TGTGCCAGCAGCTTAGTGAAGGGGATGAACACTGAAGCTTTCTTT	CASSLVKGMNTEAFF
TRBV27	TRBJ1-6	once	.	TGTGCCAGCAGTTTATTGGCTCTTTCACCCCTCCACTTT	CASSLLALSPLHF
TRBV19	TRBJ1-4	.	TRBD1	TGTGCCAGTAGTAGGACAGGGTGGCGGACAACTAATGAAAAACTGTTTTTT	CASSRTGWRTTNEKLFF
TRBV7-9	TRBJ2-7	few	.	TGTGCCAGCAGCTTAGCGGCGGGACTCTTTCACGAGCAGTACTTC	CASSLAAGLFHEQYF
TRBV6-1	TRBJ2-1	few	.	TGTGCCAGCAGTGAAAGCTTCCTGGGTCGGGATGAGCAGTTCTTC	CASSESFLGRDEQFF
TRBV5-6	TRBJ2-7	.	TRBD1	TGTGCCAGCAGCTTGGTGACAGGGTACGAGCAGTACTTC	CASSLVTGYEQYF
TRBV2	TRBJ2-7	.	.	TGTGCCAGCAGTAACTGGGCAAGTCACGAGCAGTACTTC	CASSNWASHEQYF
TRBV5-1	TRBJ1-4	once	.	TGCGCCAGCAGCTTGTGGGAAGGGGATATGAATGAAAAACTGTTTTTT	CASSLWEGDMNEKLFF
TRBV29-1	TRBJ2-7	.	TRBD1	TGCAGCGTTGAAACAGGGGGATACGAGCAGTACTTC	CSVETGGYEQYF
TRBV6-6	TRBJ2-7	.	TRBD1	TGTGCCAGCAACATTCAGGACAGGGGTTCCGAGCAGTACTTC	CASNIQDRGSEQYF
TRBV9	TRBJ2-1	.	.	TGTGCCAGCAGCGTAGCGTCCCCTAGGAGGTCCTACAATGAGCAGTTCTTC	CASSVASPRRSYNEQFF
TRBV6-1	TRBJ1-1	few	.	TGTGCCAGCAGTGAATGGAGGGGTTCTGAAGCTTTCTTT	CASSEWRGSEAFF
TRBV28	TRBJ2-7	few	.	TGTGCCAGCAGTTTAGTCCCCGCGGTGGCGAGTTACGAGCAGTACTTC	CASSLVPAVASYEQYF
TRBV6-1	TRBJ1-1	.	.	TGTGCCAGCAAACAGGTTCCGAACACTGAAGCTTTCTTT	CASKQVPNTEAFF
TRBV18	TRBJ2-7	.	.	TGTGCCAGCTCACCATCAGATTCCTACGAGCAGTACTTC	CASSPSDSYEQYF
TRBV27	TRBJ2-1	.	TRBD1	TGTGCCAGCAGGATCGGACAGGCCGCCTACAATGAGCAGTTCTTC	CASRIGQAAYNEQFF
TRBV4-1	TRBJ2-1	.	TRBD2	TGCGCCAGCAGCCAAGGAGTCGGGGGCGGGAGGAGAAAGGTTGGGTCCCGCAATGAGCAGTTCTTC	CASSQGVGGGRRKVGSRNEQFF
TRBV5-4	TRBJ1-1	.	.	TGTGCCAGCAGCACCCCCCTAGGGGCTGAAGCTTTCTTT	CASSTPLGAEAFF
TRBV7-9	TRBJ1-1	.	TRBD1	TGTGCCAGCAGCTTAGCGCGACAGGGGAGTACTGAAGCTTTCTTT	CASSLARQGSTEAFF
TRBV5-6	TRBJ1-6	few	.	TGTGCCAGCAGCTCAAAACAGGGAAATTCACCCCTCCACTTT	CASSSKQGNSPLHF
TRBV6-5	TRBJ2-1	few	TRBD2	TGTGCCAGCAGTTCGGGCGGGGGGACCTACAATGAGCAGTTCTTC	CASSSGGGTYNEQFF
TRBV18	TRBJ1-5	few	.	TGTGCCAGCTCGCGACCGGGGGGCAATCAGCCCCAGCATTTT	CASSRPGGNQPQHF
TRBV4-1	TRBJ2-7	.	TRBD1	TGCGCCAGCAGCCAATCCGGACAGGCCGGAGAGGGGATCCTCCACGAGCAGTACTTC	CASSQSGQAGEGILHEQYF
TRBV7-8	TRBJ2-5	.	.	TGTGCCAGCAGCGTACAGGGTAGAGAGACCCAGTACTTC	CASSVQGRETQYF
TRBV30	TRBJ1-2	.	.	TGTGCCTGGATGACGATGGAGGATGTCTATGGCTACACCTTC	CAWMTMEDVYGYTF
TRBV27	TRBJ1-2	.	TRBD1	TGTGCCAGCAGTCAACAGGGGTACTATGGCTACACCTTC	CASSQQGYYGYTF
TRBV7-2	TRBJ1-2	.	TRBD1	TGTGCCAGCAGCCCGGGACAGGGAAGGGGCTACACCTTC	CASSPGQGRGYTF
TRBV29-1	TRBJ2-1	.	.	TGCAGCGTTGAAGCGGGTACCCGCCTGTTGGTAGATGAGCAGTTCTTC	CSVEAGTRLLVDEQFF
TRBV9	TRBJ2-5	.	.	TGTGCCAGCAGCGAGGGCGGGTACCAAGAGACCCAGTACTTC	CASSEGGYQETQYF
TRBV5-1	TRBJ2-3	.	.	TGCGCCAGCAGCTTGGGACTCCACGCTACCACAGATACGCAGTATTTT	CASSLGLHATTDTQYF
TRBV11-2	TRBJ2-1	.	.	TGTGCCAGCAGCTTAGGGAGGCTCCCCTACAATGAGCAGTTCTTC	CASSLGRLPYNEQFF
TRBV7-9	TRBJ2-7	.	.	TGTGCCAGCAGCTTAGATTATAGCTACGAGCAGTACTTC	CASSLDYSYEQYF
TRBV27	TRBJ2-2	few	TRBD1	TGTGCCAGCAGTCCCTGGACAGGGGGGGACACCGGGGAGCTGTTTTTT	CASSPWTGGDTGELFF
TRBV5-4	TRBJ1-3	.	.	TGTGCCAGCAGCCTGAGGCGGGAAGACACCATATATTTT	CASSLRREDTIYF
TRBV7-3	TRBJ1-5	.	TRBD1	TGTGCCAGCAGCGAGACAGGGGCTAGCAATCAGCCCCAGCATTTT	CASSETGASNQPQHF
TRBV30	TRBJ2-3	.	TRBD1	TGTGCCAGGAGGGACAGGGGGCGGACAGATACGCAGTATTTT	CARRDRGRTDTQYF